The clone carrying this T cell receptor (beta chain) was counted many times. Antigen specificity is unknown. This entry belongs to a study of T-cell memory formation after mild COVID-19. MiXCR, run by TCRdb on the 5' RACE reads, gives a single entry per CDR3 protein. Altogether roughly 620,000 distinct CDR3 sequences are present, roughly 18% being singletons, with the ten largest covering approximately 12%. The V gene's germline CDR1 is SEHNR and CDR2 FQNEAQ (reference sequence). This CDR3 has 15 residues. V lost 2 bases and J 11 bases, leaving 20 bases between the germline ends. Study results and limitations: A second wave of clones peaked on day 37, and their SARS-CoV-2 specificity went unconfirmed. Clones contracting across day 15 to 85 had a balanced CD4/CD8 profile; later expanding clones leaned CD4+.

This receptor was identified in an adult woman who had mild COVID-19 (a few samples of this study predate the infection). Cell type and time point are not known. This chain links TRBV7-9 with TRBJ2-3; D ambiguous. Source material: PBMCs or a T cell subset sorted from them (not recorded which). The CDR3 reads CASSLSTLDHLGQYF. The CDR3 DNA reads TGTGCCAGCAGCTTAAGTACGCTGGATCACCTTGGGCAGTATTTT.